The following is a T cell receptor beta chain sequence with its context. Its antigen is unidentified. This record belongs to a study of T-cell reconstitution after alpha-beta-depleted transplantation in children. Points from the study as a whole: By one year post-transplant, T-cell counts and diversity largely arose from T cells that were newly produced. TCRbeta diversity was high at day 60 in some patients (a result of surviving recipient T cells and thymic progenitors). The study reportedly traced alpha-beta T cells about two months after transplant to several hundred expanded graft clones.

Unique molecular identifiers were incorporated into the prepared TCRbeta library. TCRdb independently ran MiXCR on the PCR reads; one entry per CDR3 protein. The sample holds approximately 170,000 distinct CDR3 sequences, 11% seen once. The germline gives CDR1 DFQATT, CDR2 SNEGSKA (reference sequence). The CDR3 has 17 amino acids. Between the trimmed V and J ends, which lost 6 bases and 0 bases, there was a span of 20 bases. Sample: PBMCs, taken before TCRalphabeta/CD19-depleted stem cell transplant. The sequence was obtained from a boy younger than 10 with acute myeloid leukemia, due to receive a stem cell transplant. This sequence joins TRBV20-1 and TRBJ2-2; weak D call: TRBD1 (5 bases). CDR3: CSAWGPAPGSNTGELFF. The CDR3 bases are TGCAGTGCCTGGGGCCCCGCTCCAGGATCGAACACCGGGGAGCTGTTTTTT.